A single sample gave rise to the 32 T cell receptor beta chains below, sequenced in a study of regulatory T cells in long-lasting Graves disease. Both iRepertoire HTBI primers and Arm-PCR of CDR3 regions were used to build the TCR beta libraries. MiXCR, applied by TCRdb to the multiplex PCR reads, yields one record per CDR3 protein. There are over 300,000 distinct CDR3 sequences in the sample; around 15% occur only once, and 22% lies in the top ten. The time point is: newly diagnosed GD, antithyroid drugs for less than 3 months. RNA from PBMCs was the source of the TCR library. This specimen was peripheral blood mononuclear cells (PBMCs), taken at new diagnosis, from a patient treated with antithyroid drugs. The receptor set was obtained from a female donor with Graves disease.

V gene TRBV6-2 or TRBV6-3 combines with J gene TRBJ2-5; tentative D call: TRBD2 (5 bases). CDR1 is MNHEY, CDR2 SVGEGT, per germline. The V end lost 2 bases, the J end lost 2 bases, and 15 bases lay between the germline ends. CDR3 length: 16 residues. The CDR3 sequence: CASSYTGTNGQETQYF. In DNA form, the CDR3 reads TGTGCCAGCAGTTACACGGGAACGAATGGACAAGAGACCCAGTACTTC.

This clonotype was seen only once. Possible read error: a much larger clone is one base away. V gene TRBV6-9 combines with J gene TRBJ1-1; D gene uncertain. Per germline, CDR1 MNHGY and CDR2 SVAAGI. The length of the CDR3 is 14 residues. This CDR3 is CASSYGRRNTEALF. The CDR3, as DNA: TGTGCCAGCAGTTACGGCCGGAGGAACACTGAAGCTCTCTTT.

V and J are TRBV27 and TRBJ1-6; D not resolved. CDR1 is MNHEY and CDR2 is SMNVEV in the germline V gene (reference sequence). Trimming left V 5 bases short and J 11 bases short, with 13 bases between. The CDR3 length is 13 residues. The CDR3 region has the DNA TGTGCCAGCAGTCCGACACAGATAACACCCCTCCACTTT. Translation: CASSPTQITPLHF.

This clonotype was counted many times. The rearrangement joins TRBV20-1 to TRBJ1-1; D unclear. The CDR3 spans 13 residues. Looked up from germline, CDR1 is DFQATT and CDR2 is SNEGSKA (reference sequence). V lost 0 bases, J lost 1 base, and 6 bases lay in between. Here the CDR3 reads CSAREHPNTEAFF. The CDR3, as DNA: TGCAGTGCTAGAGAGCACCCGAACACTGAAGCTTTCTTT.

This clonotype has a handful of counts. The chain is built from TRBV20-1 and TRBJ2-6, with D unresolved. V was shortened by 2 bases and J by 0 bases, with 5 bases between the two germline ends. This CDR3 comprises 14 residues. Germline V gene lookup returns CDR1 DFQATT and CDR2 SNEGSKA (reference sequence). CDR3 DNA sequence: TGCAGTGCTAGATCGGCCTCTGGGGCCAACGTCCTGACTTTC. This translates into CSARSASGANVLTF.

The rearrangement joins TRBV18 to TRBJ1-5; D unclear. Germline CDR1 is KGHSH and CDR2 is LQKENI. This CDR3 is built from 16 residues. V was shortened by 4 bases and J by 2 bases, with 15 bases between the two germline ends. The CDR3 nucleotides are TGTGCCAGCTCACTATCTACAGTGGGTGGCAATCAGCCCCAGCATTTT. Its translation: CASSLSTVGGNQPQHF.

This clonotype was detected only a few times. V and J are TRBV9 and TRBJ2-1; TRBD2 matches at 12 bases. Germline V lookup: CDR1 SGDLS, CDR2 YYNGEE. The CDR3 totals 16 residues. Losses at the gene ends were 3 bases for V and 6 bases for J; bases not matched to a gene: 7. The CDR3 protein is CASSEDLAGGVNEQFF. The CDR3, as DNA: TGTGCCAGCAGCGAGGATCTAGCGGGAGGGGTCAATGAGCAGTTCTTC.

The CDR3 protein is CASSPQTANSNQPQHF. For the CDR3, the DNA is TGTGCCAGCAGCCCTCAGACAGCTAATAGCAATCAGCCCCAGCATTTT. V gene TRBV7-2 combines with J gene TRBJ1-5; D might be TRBD1 (5 bases). CDR3 length: 16 residues. Germline V gives CDR1 SGHTA, CDR2 FQGNSA. The V gene lost 5 bases and the J gene lost 0 bases, with 14 bases spanning the gap.

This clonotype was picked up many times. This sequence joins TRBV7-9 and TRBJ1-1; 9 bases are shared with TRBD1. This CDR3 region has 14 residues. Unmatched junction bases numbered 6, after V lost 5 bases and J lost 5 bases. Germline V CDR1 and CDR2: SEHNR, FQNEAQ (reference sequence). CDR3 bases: TGTGCCAGCAGCCCTGACAGGGGGTTTACTGAAGCTTTCTTT. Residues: CASSPDRGFTEAFF. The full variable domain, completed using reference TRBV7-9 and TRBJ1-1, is DTGVSQNPRHKITKRGQNVTFRCDPISEHNRLYWYRQTLGQGPEFLTYFQNEAQLEKSRLLSDRFSAERPKGSFSTLEIQRTEQGDSAMYLCASSPDRGFTEAFFGQGTRLTVV.

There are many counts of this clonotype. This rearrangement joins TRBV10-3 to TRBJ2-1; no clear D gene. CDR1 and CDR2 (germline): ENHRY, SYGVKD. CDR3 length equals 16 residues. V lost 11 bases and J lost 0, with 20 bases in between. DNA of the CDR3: TGTGCCTTCGCTTCCGGCAGCGATCCCTCCTACAATGAGCAGTTCTTC. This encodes CAFASGSDPSYNEQFF.

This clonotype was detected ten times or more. CDR3 sequence reads: CASSVQRNEKLFF. CDR3 sequence (DNA): TGTGCCAGCAGCGTACAGCGTAATGAAAAACTGTTTTTT. This chain joins TRBV11-2 and TRBJ1-4; D is ambiguous. The V and J ends lost 5 bases and 4 bases respectively, with 8 bases between them. This CDR3 contains 13 residues. Per germline, CDR1 SGHAT and CDR2 FQNNGV.

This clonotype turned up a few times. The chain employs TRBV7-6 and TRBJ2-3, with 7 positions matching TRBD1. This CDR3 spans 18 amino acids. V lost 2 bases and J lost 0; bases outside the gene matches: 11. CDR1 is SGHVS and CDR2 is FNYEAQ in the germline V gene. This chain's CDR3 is CASSLLSWAGGSTDTQYF. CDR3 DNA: TGTGCCAGCAGCTTACTCTCGTGGGCAGGGGGTAGCACAGATACGCAGTATTTT.

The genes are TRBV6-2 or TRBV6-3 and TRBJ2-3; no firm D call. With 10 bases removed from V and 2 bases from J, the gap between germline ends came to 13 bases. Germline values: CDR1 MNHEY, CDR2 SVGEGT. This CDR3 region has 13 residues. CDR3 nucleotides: TGTGCCACCCAGGTGGGGAACACAGATACGCAGTATTTT. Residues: CATQVGNTDTQYF.

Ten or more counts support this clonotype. This CDR3 is CASSYSQQRPGNTQYF. The DNA of the CDR3 is TGTGCCAGCAGTTACTCGCAGCAACGACCTGGAAATACGCAGTATTTT. The chain has TRBV6-5 and TRBJ2-3; no clear D gene. The ends were cut back, 0 bases at V and 7 bases at J, with 17 bases in the middle. Germline V lookup: CDR1 MNHEY, CDR2 SVGAGI. CDR3 length: 16 residues.

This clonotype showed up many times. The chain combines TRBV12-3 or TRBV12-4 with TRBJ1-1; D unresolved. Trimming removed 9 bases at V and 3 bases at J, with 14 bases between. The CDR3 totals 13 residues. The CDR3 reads CASQTTRDTEAFF. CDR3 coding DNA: TGTGCCAGTCAAACTACGAGGGACACTGAAGCTTTCTTT.

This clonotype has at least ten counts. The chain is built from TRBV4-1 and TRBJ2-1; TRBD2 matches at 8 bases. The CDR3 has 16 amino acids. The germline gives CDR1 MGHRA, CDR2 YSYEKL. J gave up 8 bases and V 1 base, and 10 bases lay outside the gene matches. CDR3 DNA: TGCGCCAGCAGCCAAGGGGGTAGCGGGATAATCGATGAGCAGTTCTTC. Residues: CASSQGGSGIIDEQFF.

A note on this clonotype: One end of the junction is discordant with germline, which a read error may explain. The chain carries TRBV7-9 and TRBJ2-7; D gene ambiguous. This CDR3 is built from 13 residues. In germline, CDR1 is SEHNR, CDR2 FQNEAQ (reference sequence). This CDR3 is CASSLTNAYEQYF. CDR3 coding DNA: TGTGCTAGCAGCTTAACGAATGCCTACGAGCAGTACTTC.

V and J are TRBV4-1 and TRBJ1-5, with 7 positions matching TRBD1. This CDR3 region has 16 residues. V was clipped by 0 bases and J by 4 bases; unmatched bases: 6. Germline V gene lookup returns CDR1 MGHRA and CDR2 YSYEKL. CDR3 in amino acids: CASSQEGPGGNQPQHF. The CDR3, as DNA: TGCGCCAGCAGCCAAGAAGGCCCAGGGGGGAATCAGCCCCAGCATTTT.

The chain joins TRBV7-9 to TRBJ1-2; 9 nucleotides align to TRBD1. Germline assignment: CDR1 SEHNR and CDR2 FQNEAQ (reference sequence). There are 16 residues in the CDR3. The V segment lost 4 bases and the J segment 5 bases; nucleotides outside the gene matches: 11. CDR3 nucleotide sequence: TGTGCCAGCAGCTCCTCAAACCGGGACAGGGCATATGGCTACACCTTC. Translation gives CASSSSNRDRAYGYTF.

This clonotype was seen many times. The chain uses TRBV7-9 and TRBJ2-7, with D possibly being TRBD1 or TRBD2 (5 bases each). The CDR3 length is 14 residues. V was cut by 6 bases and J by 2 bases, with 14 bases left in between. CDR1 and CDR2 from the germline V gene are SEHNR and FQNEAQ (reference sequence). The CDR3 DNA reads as TGTGCCAGCAGTACCCCGGGACGACCCTACGAGCAGTACTTC. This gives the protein CASSTPGRPYEQYF. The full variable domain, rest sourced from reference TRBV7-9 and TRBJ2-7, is DTGVSQNPRHKITKRGQNVTFRCDPISEHNRLYWYRQTLGQGPEFLTYFQNEAQLEKSRLLSDRFSAERPKGSFSTLEIQRTEQGDSAMYLCASSTPGRPYEQYFGPGTRLTVT.

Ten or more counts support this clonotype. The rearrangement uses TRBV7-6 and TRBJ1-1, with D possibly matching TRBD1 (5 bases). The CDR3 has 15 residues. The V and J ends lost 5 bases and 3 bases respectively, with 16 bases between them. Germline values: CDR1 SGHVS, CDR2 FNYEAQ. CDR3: CASSGRAGADTEAFF. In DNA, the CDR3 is TGTGCCAGCAGCGGCAGGGCGGGCGCGGACACTGAAGCTTTCTTT.

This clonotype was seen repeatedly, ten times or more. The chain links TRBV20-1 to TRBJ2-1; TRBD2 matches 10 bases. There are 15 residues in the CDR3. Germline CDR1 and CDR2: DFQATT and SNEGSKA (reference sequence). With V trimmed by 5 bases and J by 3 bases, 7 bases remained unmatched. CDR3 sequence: CSAFSTSGFYNEQFF. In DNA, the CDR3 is TGCAGTGCTTTCTCGACTAGCGGGTTCTACAATGAGCAGTTCTTC.

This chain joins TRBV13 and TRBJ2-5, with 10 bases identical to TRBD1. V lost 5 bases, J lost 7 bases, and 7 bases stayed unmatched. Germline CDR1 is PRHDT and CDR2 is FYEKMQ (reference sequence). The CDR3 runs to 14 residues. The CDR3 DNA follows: TGTGCCAGCAGCCCCGGGACAGGGGAGGGGACCCAGTACTTC. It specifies CASSPGTGEGTQYF.

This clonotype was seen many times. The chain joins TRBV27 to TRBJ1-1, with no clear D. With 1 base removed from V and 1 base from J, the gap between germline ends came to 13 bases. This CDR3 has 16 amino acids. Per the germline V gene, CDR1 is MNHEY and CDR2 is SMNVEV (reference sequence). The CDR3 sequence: CASSLLAAAENTEAFF. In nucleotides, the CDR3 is TGTGCCAGCAGTTTATTAGCGGCAGCTGAGAACACTGAAGCTTTCTTT.

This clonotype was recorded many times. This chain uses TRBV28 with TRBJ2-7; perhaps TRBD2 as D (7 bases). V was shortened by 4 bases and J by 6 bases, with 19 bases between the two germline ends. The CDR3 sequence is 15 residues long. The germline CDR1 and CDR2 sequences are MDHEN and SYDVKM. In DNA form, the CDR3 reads TGTGCCAGCAGTTGGGGGGGGGGGCGACTACTCGAGCAGTACTTC. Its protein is CASSWGGGRLLEQYF.

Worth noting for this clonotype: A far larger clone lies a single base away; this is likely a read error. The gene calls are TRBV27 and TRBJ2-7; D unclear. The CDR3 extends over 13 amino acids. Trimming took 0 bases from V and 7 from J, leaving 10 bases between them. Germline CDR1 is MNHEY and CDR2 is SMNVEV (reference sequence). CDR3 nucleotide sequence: TGTGCCAGCAGTTTATCCTGGGGAAATGAGCAGTACTTC. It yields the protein CASSLSWGNEQYF.

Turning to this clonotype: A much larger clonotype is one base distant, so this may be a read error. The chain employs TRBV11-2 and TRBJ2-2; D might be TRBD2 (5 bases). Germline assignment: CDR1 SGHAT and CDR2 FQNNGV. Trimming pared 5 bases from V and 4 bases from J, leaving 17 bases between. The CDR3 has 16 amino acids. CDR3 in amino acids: CASSLRGARATGELFF. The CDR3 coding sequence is TGTGCCAGCAGCCTCCGGGGTGCGCGGGCCACCGGGGAGCTGTTTTTT.

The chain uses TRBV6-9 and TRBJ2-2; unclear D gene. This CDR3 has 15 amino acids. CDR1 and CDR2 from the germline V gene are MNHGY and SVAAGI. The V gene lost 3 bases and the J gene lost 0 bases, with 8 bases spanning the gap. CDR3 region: CASSYFAPNTGELFF. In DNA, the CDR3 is TGTGCCAGCAGTTACTTCGCACCGAACACCGGGGAGCTGTTTTTT.

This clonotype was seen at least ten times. The CDR3 nucleotides read TGTGCCAGCAGTCCTATTCACTCTGGGGCCAACGTCCTGACTTTC. Its protein product is CASSPIHSGANVLTF. The rearrangement joins TRBV2 to TRBJ2-6, with no clear D. The germline gives CDR1 SNHLY, CDR2 FYNNEI. V lost 5 bases, J lost 0 bases, and 8 bases lay in between. The CDR3 has 15 amino acids.

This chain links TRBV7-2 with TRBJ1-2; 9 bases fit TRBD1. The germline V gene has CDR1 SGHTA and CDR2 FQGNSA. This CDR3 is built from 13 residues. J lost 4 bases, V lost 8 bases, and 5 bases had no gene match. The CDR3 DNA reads TGTGCCAGCCTACCGGACAGGGGCTATGGCTACACCTTC. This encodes CASLPDRGYGYTF.

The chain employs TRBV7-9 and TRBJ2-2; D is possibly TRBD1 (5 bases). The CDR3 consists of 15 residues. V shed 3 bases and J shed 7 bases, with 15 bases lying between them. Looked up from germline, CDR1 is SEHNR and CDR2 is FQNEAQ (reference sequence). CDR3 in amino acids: CASSLIDRASGELFF. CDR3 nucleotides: TGTGCCAGCAGCTTGATAGACAGAGCAAGCGGGGAGCTGTTTTTT.

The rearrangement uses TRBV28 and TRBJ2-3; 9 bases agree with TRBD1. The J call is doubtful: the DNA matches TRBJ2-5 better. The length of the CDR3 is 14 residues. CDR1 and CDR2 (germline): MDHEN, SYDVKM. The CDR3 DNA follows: TGTGCCAGCAACCCCCCGGGACAGGGCGAGACCCAGTACTTC. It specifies CASNPPGQGETQYF.